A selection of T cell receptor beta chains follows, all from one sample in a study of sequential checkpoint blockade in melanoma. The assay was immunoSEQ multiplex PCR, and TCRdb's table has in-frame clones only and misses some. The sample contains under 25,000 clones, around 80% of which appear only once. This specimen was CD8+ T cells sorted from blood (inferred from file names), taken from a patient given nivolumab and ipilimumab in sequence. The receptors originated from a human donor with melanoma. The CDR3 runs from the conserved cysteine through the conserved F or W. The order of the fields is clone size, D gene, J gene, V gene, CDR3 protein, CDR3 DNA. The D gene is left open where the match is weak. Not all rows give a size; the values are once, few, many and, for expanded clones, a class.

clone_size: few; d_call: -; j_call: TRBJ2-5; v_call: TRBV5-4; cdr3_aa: CASSLGDRIQETQYF; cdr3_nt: TGTGCCAGCAGCTTGGGTGACAGGATACAAGAGACCCAGTACTTC
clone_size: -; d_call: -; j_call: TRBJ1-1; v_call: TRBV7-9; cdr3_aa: CASSTWQGRNTEAFF; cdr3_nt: TGTGCCAGCAGCACCTGGCAGGGGCGTAACACTGAAGCTTTCTTT
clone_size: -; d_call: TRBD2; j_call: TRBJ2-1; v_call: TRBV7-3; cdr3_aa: CASRASGSYNEQFF; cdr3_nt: TGTGCCAGCAGGGCTAGCGGCTCCTACAATGAGCAGTTCTTC
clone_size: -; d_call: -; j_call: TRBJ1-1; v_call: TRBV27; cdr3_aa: CASSSRQKVMNTEAFF; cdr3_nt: TGTGCCAGCAGTTCCAGACAGAAAGTAATGAACACTGAAGCTTTCTTT
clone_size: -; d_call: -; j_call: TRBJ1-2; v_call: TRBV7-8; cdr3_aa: CASSLYRQEDGYTF; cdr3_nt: TGTGCCAGCAGCTTATATCGACAGGAGGATGGCTACACCTTC
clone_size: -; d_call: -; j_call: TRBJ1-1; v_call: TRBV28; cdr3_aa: CASSLWGRGNTEAFF; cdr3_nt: TGTGCCAGCAGTTTATGGGGGCGGGGGAACACTGAAGCTTTCTTT
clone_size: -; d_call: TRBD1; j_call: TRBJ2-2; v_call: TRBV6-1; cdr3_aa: CASSERWDSRELFF; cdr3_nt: TGTGCCAGCAGTGAACGTTGGGACAGCCGGGAGCTGTTTTTT
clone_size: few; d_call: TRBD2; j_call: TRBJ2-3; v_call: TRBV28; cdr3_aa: CASSLNPSGASTDTQYF; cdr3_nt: TGTGCCAGCAGTTTAAATCCTAGCGGGGCTAGCACAGATACGCAGTATTTT
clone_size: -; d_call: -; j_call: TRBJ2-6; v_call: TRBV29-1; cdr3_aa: CSVEVIRGKAGANVLTF; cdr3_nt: TGCAGCGTTGAAGTGATCAGGGGCAAGGCTGGGGCCAACGTCCTGACTTTC
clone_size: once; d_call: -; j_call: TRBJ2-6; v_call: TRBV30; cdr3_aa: CAWSTGGAGANVLTF; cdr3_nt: TGTGCCTGGAGTACGGGGGGCGCTGGGGCCAACGTCCTGACTTTC
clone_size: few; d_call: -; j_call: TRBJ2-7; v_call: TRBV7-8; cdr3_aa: CASSPRTEFYEQYF; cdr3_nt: TGTGCCAGCAGCCCCCGGACAGAATTCTACGAGCAGTACTTC
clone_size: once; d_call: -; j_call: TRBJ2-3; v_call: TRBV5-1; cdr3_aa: CASSLQDFTDTQYF; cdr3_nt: TGCGCCAGCAGCTTACAGGATTTCACAGATACGCAGTATTTT
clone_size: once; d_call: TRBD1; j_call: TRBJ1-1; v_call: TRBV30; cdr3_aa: CAWTTQGSGNTEAFF; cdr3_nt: TGTGCCTGGACCACACAGGGGTCTGGGAACACTGAAGCTTTCTTT
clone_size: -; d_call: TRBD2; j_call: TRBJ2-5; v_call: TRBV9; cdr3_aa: CASSVGLAGRVETQYF; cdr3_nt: TGTGCCAGCAGCGTAGGTCTAGCGGGACGCGTAGAGACCCAGTACTTC
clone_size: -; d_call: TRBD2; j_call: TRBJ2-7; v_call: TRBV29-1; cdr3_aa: CSASAGLAYEQYF; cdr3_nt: TGCAGCGCGTCCGCGGGACTAGCCTACGAGCAGTACTTC
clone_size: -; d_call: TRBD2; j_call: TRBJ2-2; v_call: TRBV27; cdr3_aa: CASSMGSGTTGELFF; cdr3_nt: TGTGCCAGCAGTATGGGTAGCGGGACTACCGGGGAGCTGTTTTTT
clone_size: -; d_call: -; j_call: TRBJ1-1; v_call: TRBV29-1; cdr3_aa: CSVTDRGNTEAFF; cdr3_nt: TGCAGCGTTACAGACCGGGGAAACACTGAAGCTTTCTTT
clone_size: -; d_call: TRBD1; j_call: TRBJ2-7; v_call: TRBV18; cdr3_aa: CASSPPSTGGLYEQYF; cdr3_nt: TGTGCCAGCTCACCACCGTCCACAGGGGGCTTATACGAGCAGTACTTC
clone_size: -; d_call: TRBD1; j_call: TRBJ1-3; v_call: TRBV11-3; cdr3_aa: CASSRQGRSGNTIYF; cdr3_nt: TGTGCCAGCAGCCGACAGGGTCGGTCTGGAAACACCATATATTTT
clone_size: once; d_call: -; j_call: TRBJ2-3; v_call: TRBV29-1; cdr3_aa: CSAVADSGTDTQYF; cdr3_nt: TGCAGCGCTGTAGCAGATTCCGGCACAGATACGCAGTATTTT
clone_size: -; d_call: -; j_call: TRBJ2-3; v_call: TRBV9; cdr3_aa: CASSGSEGRFTDTQYF; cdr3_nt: TGTGCCAGCAGCGGCTCGGAGGGCCGATTCACAGATACGCAGTATTTT
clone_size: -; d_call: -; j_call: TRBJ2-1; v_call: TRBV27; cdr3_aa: CASRPLAVSYNEQFF; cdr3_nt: TGTGCCAGCAGGCCCTTAGCGGTCTCCTACAATGAGCAGTTCTTC
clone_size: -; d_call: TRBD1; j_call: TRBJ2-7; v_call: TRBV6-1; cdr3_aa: CASSGLGQNHEQYF; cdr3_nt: TGTGCCAGCAGCGGATTGGGACAGAACCACGAGCAGTACTTC
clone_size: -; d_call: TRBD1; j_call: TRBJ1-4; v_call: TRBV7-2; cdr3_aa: CASSLTGGPNEKLFF; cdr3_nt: TGTGCCAGCAGCTTAACAGGGGGGCCTAATGAAAAACTGTTTTTT
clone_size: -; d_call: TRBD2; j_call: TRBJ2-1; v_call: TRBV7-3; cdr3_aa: CASSLRLAGNNEQFF; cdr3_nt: TGTGCCAGCAGCTTAAGGCTAGCGGGTAACAATGAGCAGTTCTTC
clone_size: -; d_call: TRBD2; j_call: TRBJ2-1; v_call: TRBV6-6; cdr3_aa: CASSKGLAGVYNEQFF; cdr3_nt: TGTGCCAGCAGTAAGGGACTAGCGGGAGTTTACAATGAGCAGTTCTTC
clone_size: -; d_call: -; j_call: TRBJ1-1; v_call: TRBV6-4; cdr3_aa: CASSVGRDTEAFF; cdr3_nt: TGTGCCAGCAGTGTAGGGAGAGACACTGAAGCTTTCTTT
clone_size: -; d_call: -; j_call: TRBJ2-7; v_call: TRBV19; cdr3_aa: CASSGDFRGSEEQYF; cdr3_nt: TGTGCCAGTAGTGGAGACTTCAGGGGATCTGAGGAGCAGTACTTC